One and the same sample provided the 14 T cell receptor beta chains below, sequenced in a study of cytomegalovirus exposure and HLA in healthy donors. The PCR ran on 60 Vbeta and 13 Jbeta primers. Sequencing was performed with immunoSEQ multiplex PCR; in TCRdb, only in-frame clones are kept and a portion is missing. This table has tens of thousands of clones, 75% to 80% appearing once. The specimen was PBMCs. Receptors were obtained from a female donor in good health and CMV-seronegative.

This chain uses TRBV18 with TRBJ1-5; 7 bases align to TRBD1. This CDR3 is built from 13 residues. Germline assignment: CDR1 KGHSH and CDR2 LQKENI. V was pared by 3 bases and J by 5 bases, with 1 base of the junction left unmatched. The CDR3 is CASSPGTDQPQHF. The CDR3 region has the DNA TGTGCCAGCTCACCTGGGACAGATCAGCCCCAGCATTTT.

J is TRBJ2-1 and V is TRBV15, with no clear D. The CDR3 is made up of 14 amino acids. The germline V and J ends were trimmed by 0 bases and 4 bases, with 7 bases remaining between them. Germline values: CDR1 LNHNV, CDR2 YYDKDF (reference sequence). Here the CDR3 reads CATSREKEYNEQFF. The CDR3 DNA reads TGTGCCACCAGCAGAGAGAAAGAGTACAATGAGCAGTTCTTC.

A single count supports this clone. The chain employs TRBV27 and TRBJ2-7; 8 bases align to TRBD2. Germline V lookup: CDR1 MNHEY, CDR2 SMNVEV (reference sequence). This CDR3 comprises 14 residues. The trim removed 4 bases at V and 1 base at J, leaving 3 bases unmatched. CDR3 protein: CASSSVAGSYEQYF. The CDR3 DNA reads as TGTGCCAGCAGTTCTGTAGCGGGGTCCTACGAGCAGTACTTC.

This rearrangement joins TRBV6-5 to TRBJ2-2; D is perhaps TRBD1 (6 bases). This CDR3 has 13 residues. V was trimmed by 4 bases and J by 5 bases, leaving 8 bases between them. Germline V gene data show CDR1 as MNHEY and CDR2 as SVGAGI. The chain's CDR3 is CASSSQGTGELFF. The CDR3 DNA reads as TGTGCCAGCAGTTCACAGGGAACCGGGGAGCTGTTTTTT.

The chain has TRBV6-1 and TRBJ1-2; 7 bases fit TRBD1. Germline CDR1 is MNHNS and CDR2 is SASEGT. V gave up 4 bases and J gave up 4 bases; unmatched junction bases: 12. The CDR3 has 16 amino acids. This CDR3 reads CASSGGTEGFPYGYTF. The CDR3 DNA follows: TGTGCCAGCAGTGGCGGGACAGAAGGTTTTCCCTATGGCTACACCTTC.

The chain is built from TRBV29-1 and TRBJ2-1; 9 bases are a match to TRBD2. Losses at the gene ends were 7 bases for V and 3 bases for J; bases not matched to a gene: 4. CDR3 length equals 13 residues. Germline-derived CDR1 and CDR2 are SQVTM and ANQGSEA. CDR3 nucleotides: TGCAGCGCACCAGCGGGGGGCTACAATGAGCAGTTCTTC. The encoded protein is CSAPAGGYNEQFF.

The chain uses TRBV28 and TRBJ2-7, with 8 bases fitting TRBD2. Per germline, CDR1 MDHEN and CDR2 SYDVKM. V was pared by 5 bases and J by 5 bases, with 2 bases of the junction left unmatched. The CDR3 contains 12 residues. In nucleotides, the CDR3 is TGTGCCAGCAGTGGACTAGCCGACGAGCAGTACTTC. Translating gives CASSGLADEQYF. Based on the CDR3 plus reference TRBV28 and TRBJ2-7, the full variable domain is DVKVTQSSRYLVKRTGEKVFLECVQDMDHENMFWYRQDPGLGLRLIYFSYDVKMKEKGDIPEGYSVSREKKERFSLILESASTNQTSMYLCASSGLADEQYFGPGTRLTVT.

The V call is TRBV5-4, the J call TRBJ2-5; 13 bases are shared with TRBD2. Germline-derived CDR1 and CDR2 are SGHNT and YYREEE (reference sequence). With 0 bases clipped from V and 5 bases from J, the junction kept 7 bases outside the gene matches. The CDR3 loop spans 17 amino acids. The CDR3 sequence is CASSLGGTSGTLETQYF. DNA of the CDR3: TGTGCCAGCAGCTTGGGAGGGACTAGCGGGACGTTGGAGACCCAGTACTTC.

This chain joins TRBV4-1 and TRBJ2-5; 11 bases fit TRBD1. Germline V gene sequence: CDR1 MGHRA, CDR2 YSYEKL. After removal of 1 base from V and 3 bases from J, the junction contained 4 bases not matched to a gene. The CDR3 contains 16 residues. Written as DNA, the CDR3 is TGCGCCAGCAGCCAAGGGGACAGGGGGTACGAAGAGACCCAGTACTTC. It yields the protein CASSQGDRGYEETQYF.

The genes are TRBV19 and TRBJ2-7; the match to TRBD2 covers 9 bases. Germline V gives CDR1 LNHDA, CDR2 SQIVND (reference sequence). The CDR3 is 14 residues long. After removal of 5 bases from V and 4 bases from J, the junction contained 6 bases not matched to a gene. The CDR3 loop reads CASSRLAGPYEQYF. The CDR3 coding sequence is TGTGCCAGTAGTCGCCTAGCGGGACCGTACGAGCAGTACTTC.

This chain uses TRBV7-9 with TRBJ2-7; TRBD1 aligns across 7 bases. The V gene end was trimmed by 4 bases and the J gene end by 6 bases; junction bases not matched to a gene: 6. Germline-derived CDR1 and CDR2 are SEHNR and FQNEAQ (reference sequence). The CDR3 runs to 13 residues. The CDR3 region has the DNA TGTGCCAGCAGCTCCGAGACAGGGCGCGAGCAGTACTTC. This translates into CASSSETGREQYF.

Only a few counts were recorded for this clone. CDR3 coding DNA: TGCGCCAGCAGCTTTACCGGGACAGTCGGCGCTTCACCCCTCCACTTT. Amino acids: CASSFTGTVGASPLHF. The chain employs TRBV5-1 and TRBJ1-6, with 7 bases that match TRBD1. J was trimmed by 9 bases and V by 2 bases; bases with no gene match: 11. The V gene's germline CDR1 is SGHRS and CDR2 YFSETQ. There are 16 residues in the CDR3.

This clone appeared a few times. The rearrangement links TRBV2 to TRBJ2-7; TRBD1 matches at 7 bases. Trimming at V came to 6 bases and at J to 2 bases, leaving 4 bases not matched to a gene. This CDR3 region has 13 residues. CDR1 and CDR2 from the germline V gene are SNHLY and FYNNEI. CDR3 in DNA: TGTGCCAGCAGCACAGGGGCCACCTACGAGCAGTACTTC. Translation: CASSTGATYEQYF. Drawing the rest from reference TRBV2 and TRBJ2-7, the complete variable domain is EPEVTQTPSHQVTQMGQEVILRCVPISNHLYFYWYRQILGQKVEFLVSFYNNEISEKSEIFDDQFSVERPDGSNFTLKIRSTKLEDSAMYFCASSTGATYEQYFGPGTRLTVT.

V usage is TRBV15 and J usage is TRBJ1-3; D possibly corresponds to TRBD1 (6 bases). The CDR3 loop spans 16 amino acids. The germline CDR1 and CDR2 sequences are LNHNV and YYDKDF (reference sequence). Trimming removed 0 bases from V and 4 bases from J, with 13 bases in between. The CDR3 bases are TGTGCCACCAGCAGAGAAATTGGGGGCTCCGGAAACACCATATATTTT. Protein: CATSREIGGSGNTIYF.